The 13 T cell receptor beta chains below come from one sample, sequenced in a study of T-cell memory formation after mild COVID-19. TCRdb ran MiXCR on the 5' RACE reads and lists one entry per CDR3 protein. Here the sample spans more than 120,000 distinct CDR3 sequences, approximately 6% being singletons. Sequenced: PBMCs or a T cell subset sorted from them (not recorded which). These receptors were taken from an adult woman who had mild COVID-19 (a few samples of this study predate the infection). Cell type and time point are not known.

V gene TRBV11-3 combines with J gene TRBJ2-7; 8 nucleotides line up with TRBD1. CDR3 length: 16 amino acids. The trim removed 3 bases at V and 7 bases at J, leaving 14 bases unmatched. CDR1 SGHNT and CDR2 YENEEA come from the germline V gene. CDR3 coding DNA: TGTGCCAGCAGCTTGAGACCTGGGACAGGTAGGAAGGAGCAGTACTTC. It codes for CASSLRPGTGRKEQYF.

This clonotype was observed at least ten times. The CDR3 region is CASSLRGSSYNSPLHF. The CDR3 coding sequence is TGTGCCAGCAGCTTACGAGGGAGCTCCTATAATTCACCCCTCCACTTT. The chain recombines TRBV7-2 with TRBJ1-6, with D hard to call. CDR1 SGHTA and CDR2 FQGNSA come from the germline V gene. V lost 2 bases and J 0 bases, leaving 8 bases between the germline ends. The CDR3 totals 16 residues.

The rearrangement joins TRBV24-1 to TRBJ1-1; 8 bases agree with TRBD1. CDR1 KGHDR and CDR2 SFDVKD come from the germline V gene. CDR3 length: 13 amino acids. Trimming took 7 bases from V and 4 from J; bases not matched to a gene: 4. This chain's CDR3 is CATREDRATEAFF. The CDR3 DNA reads as TGTGCCACCAGGGAGGACAGGGCCACTGAAGCTTTCTTT.

V gene TRBV7-9 combines with J gene TRBJ1-1; TRBD1 is a possible D gene (6 bases). The V and J ends lost 5 bases and 3 bases respectively, with 16 bases between them. The CDR3 sequence is 15 residues long. Germline V gives CDR1 SEHNR, CDR2 FQNEAQ (reference sequence). CDR3 bases: TGTGCCAGCAGCCCCTCCCAGGGGACCCACACTGAAGCTTTCTTT. It is translated as CASSPSQGTHTEAFF.

This clonotype appeared a single time. This chain joins TRBV20-1 and TRBJ2-5; 11 nucleotides match TRBD2. Germline assignment: CDR1 DFQATT and CDR2 SNEGSKA (reference sequence). The CDR3 totals 16 residues. V lost 3 bases, J lost 5 bases, and 11 bases stayed unmatched. CDR3 loop: CSARALAGAPLETQYF. CDR3 nucleotide sequence: TGCAGTGCTAGGGCACTAGCGGGGGCCCCACTCGAGACCCAGTACTTC.

This clonotype was counted at least ten times. V and J are TRBV6-2 or TRBV6-3 and TRBJ2-1, with D possibly TRBD1 on 5 matching bases. Trimming removed 5 bases at V and 4 bases at J, with 9 bases between. Per the germline V gene, CDR1 is MNHEY and CDR2 is SVGEGT. The CDR3 runs 13 residues. The CDR3 region has the DNA TGTGCCAGCAGTCGACAGCCTTACAATGAGCAGTTCTTC. It is translated as CASSRQPYNEQFF.

This chain connects TRBV24-1 to TRBJ1-4; D uncertain. Germline CDR1 KGHDR, CDR2 SFDVKD. V was trimmed by 7 bases and J by 3 bases, leaving 8 bases between them. This CDR3 has 13 amino acids. The CDR3 DNA sequence: TGTGCCACCAGCGGAGAGGCTAATGAAAAACTGTTTTTT. Translated: CATSGEANEKLFF.

This clonotype has at least ten counts. V and J are TRBV20-1 and TRBJ2-5; D is unclear. Between the trimmed V and J ends, which lost 0 bases and 0 bases, there was a span of 5 bases. Germline values: CDR1 DFQATT, CDR2 SNEGSKA (reference sequence). The CDR3 totals 13 residues. The chain's CDR3 is CSARDLYQETQYF. The CDR3 nucleotides are TGCAGTGCTAGAGACCTGTACCAAGAGACCCAGTACTTC.

This clonotype has a count of ten or more. The chain combines TRBV12-3 or TRBV12-4 with TRBJ1-1; D gene unclear. The CDR3 extends over 14 amino acids. V was pared by 1 base and J by 6 bases, with 12 bases between. CDR3: CASSLDPSRAEAFF. DNA of the CDR3: TGTGCCAGCAGTTTAGACCCCTCACGGGCTGAAGCTTTCTTT.

The chain is built from TRBV24-1 and TRBJ2-2; perhaps TRBD1 as D (6 bases). Trimming removed 6 bases at V and 0 bases at J, with 10 bases between. This CDR3 has 15 amino acids. CDR1 and CDR2 (germline): KGHDR, SFDVKD. This CDR3 reads CATSTRTANTGELFF. In nucleotides, the CDR3 is TGTGCCACCAGTACCCGGACAGCGAACACCGGGGAGCTGTTTTTT.

CDR3 nucleotide sequence: TGTGCCAGCAGTGGACAGGGTTCGAATGAGCAGTTCTTC. It yields the protein CASSGQGSNEQFF. This chain joins TRBV2 and TRBJ2-1; 7 bases fit TRBD1. V trimming: 4 bases; J trimming: 7 bases; junction bases outside the gene matches: 4. The V gene's germline CDR1 is SNHLY and CDR2 FYNNEI. The CDR3 sequence is 13 residues long. Full variable domain (rest looked up from reference TRBV2 and TRBJ2-1): EPEVTQTPSHQVTQMGQEVILRCVPISNHLYFYWYRQILGQKVEFLVSFYNNEISEKSEIFDDQFSVERPDGSNFTLKIRSTKLEDSAMYFCASSGQGSNEQFFGPGTRLTVL.

The V gene is TRBV2, the J gene TRBJ2-3; either TRBD1 or TRBD2 may fit D (5 bases each). This CDR3 spans 15 amino acids. The germline V gene has CDR1 SNHLY and CDR2 FYNNEI. V lost 5 bases and J lost 0, with 12 bases in between. The CDR3 loop is CASSPGTGSTDTQYF. For the CDR3, the DNA is TGTGCCAGCAGTCCAGGGACGGGAAGCACAGATACGCAGTATTTT.

This clonotype was picked up a small number of times. This chain joins TRBV5-5 and TRBJ1-1; no definite D call. V was cut by 4 bases and J by 5 bases, with 12 bases left in between. This CDR3 region has 13 residues. CDR1 is SGHKS, CDR2 YYEKEE, per germline (reference sequence). In DNA, the CDR3 is TGTGCCAGCAGCCCTTTCCCGGGGACTGAAGCTTTCTTT. Its translation is CASSPFPGTEAFF.